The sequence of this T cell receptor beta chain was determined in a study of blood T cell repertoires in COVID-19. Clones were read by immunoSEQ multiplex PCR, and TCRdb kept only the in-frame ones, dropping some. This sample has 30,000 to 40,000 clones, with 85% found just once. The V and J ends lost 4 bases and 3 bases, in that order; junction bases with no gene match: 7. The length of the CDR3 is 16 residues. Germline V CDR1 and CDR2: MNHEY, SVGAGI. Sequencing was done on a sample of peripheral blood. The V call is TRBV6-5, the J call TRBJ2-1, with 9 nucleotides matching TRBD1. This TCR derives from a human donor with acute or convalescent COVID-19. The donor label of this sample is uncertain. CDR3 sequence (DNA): TGTGCCAGCAGTTTTCGACGGGACAGGGACTACAATGAGCAGTTCTTC. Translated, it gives CASSFRRDRDYNEQFF.